The entry below describes one T cell receptor (beta chain). The data stem from a study of T cell changes during pregnancy in multiple sclerosis. The CDR3 is 19 residues long. J gave up 6 bases and V 4 bases, and 17 bases lay outside the gene matches. CDR1 and CDR2 (germline): MGHRA, YSYEKL. TCRdb's copy holds only in-frame clones and misses some; the assay was immunoSEQ multiplex PCR. Of roughly 38,000 clones in the sample, 75% to 95% are singletons; the top ten hold almost 2%. The origin of this receptor is a female donor in good health, enrolled as a control in a pregnancy study. The chain recombines TRBV4-1 with TRBJ1-4; 10 positions match TRBD1. The starting material was CD4+ T cells from peripheral blood mononuclear cells, obtained after pregnancy. The CDR3 protein is CASSPRTLFTGTGDEKLFF. The CDR3 DNA sequence: TGCGCCAGCAGCCCTCGGACCCTGTTTACCGGGACAGGGGATGAAAAACTGTTTTTT.